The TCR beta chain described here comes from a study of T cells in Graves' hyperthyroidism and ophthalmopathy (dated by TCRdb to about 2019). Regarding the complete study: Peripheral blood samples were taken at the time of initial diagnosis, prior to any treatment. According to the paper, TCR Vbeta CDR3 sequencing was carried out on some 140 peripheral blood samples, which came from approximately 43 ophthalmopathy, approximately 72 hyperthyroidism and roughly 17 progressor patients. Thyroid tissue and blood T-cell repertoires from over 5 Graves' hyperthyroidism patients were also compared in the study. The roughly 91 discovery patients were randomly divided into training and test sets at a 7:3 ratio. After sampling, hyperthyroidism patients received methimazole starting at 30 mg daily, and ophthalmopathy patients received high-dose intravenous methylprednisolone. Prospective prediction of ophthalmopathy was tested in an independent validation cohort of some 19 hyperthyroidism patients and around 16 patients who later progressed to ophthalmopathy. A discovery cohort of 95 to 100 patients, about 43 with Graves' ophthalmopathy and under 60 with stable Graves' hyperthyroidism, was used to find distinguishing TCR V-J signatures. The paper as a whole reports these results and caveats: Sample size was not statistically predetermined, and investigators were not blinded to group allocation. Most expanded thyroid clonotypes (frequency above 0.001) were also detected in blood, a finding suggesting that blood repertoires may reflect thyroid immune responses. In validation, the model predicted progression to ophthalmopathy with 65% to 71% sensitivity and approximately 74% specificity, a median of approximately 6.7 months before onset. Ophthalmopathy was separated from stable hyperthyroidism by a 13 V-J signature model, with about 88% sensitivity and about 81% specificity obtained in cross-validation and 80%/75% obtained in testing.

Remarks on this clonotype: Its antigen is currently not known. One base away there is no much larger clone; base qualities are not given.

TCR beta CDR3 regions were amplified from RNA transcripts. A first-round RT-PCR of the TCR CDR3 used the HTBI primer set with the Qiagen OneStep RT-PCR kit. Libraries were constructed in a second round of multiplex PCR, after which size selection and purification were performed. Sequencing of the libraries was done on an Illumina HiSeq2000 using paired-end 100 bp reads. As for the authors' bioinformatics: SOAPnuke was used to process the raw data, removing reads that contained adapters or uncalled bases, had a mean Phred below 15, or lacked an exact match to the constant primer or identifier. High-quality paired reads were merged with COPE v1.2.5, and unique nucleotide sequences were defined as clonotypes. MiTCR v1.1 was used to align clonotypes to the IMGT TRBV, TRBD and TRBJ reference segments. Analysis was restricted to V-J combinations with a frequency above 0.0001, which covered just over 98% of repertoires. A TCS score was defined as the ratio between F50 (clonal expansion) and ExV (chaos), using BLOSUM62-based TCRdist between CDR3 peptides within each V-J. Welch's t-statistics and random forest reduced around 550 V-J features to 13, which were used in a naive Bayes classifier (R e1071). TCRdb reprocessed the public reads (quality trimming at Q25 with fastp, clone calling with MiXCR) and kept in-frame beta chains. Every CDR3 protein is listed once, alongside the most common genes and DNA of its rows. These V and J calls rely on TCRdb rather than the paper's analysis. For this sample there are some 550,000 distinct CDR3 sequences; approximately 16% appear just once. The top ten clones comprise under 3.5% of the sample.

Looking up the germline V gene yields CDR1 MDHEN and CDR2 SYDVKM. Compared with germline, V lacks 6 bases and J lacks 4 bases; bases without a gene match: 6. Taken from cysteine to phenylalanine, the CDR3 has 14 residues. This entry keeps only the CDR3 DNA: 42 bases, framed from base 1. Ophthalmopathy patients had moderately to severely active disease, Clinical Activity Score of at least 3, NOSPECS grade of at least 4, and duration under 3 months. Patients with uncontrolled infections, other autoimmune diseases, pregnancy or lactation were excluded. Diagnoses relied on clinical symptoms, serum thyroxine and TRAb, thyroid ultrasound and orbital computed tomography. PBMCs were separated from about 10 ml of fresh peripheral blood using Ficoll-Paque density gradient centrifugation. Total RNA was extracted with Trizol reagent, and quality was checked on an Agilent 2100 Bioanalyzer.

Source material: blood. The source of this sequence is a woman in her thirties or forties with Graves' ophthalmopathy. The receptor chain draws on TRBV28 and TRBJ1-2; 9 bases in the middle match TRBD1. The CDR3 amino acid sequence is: CASSLLGQGYGYTF. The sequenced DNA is TGTGCCAGCAGCCTCCTGGGACAGGGCTATGGCTACACCTTC.